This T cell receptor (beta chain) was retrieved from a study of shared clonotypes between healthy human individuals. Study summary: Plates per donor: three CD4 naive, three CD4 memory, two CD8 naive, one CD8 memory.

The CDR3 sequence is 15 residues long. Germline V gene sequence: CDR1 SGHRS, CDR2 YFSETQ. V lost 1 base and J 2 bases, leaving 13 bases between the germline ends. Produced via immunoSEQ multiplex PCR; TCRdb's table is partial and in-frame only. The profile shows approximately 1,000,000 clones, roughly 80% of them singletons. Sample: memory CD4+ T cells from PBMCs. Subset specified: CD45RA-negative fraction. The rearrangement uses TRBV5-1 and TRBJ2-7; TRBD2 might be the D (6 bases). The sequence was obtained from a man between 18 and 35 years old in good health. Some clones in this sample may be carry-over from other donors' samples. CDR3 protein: CASSLLRDFPYEQYF. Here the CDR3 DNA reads TGCGCCAGCAGCTTGCTTCGGGACTTTCCCTACGAGCAGTACTTC.